Presented here are 29 T cell receptor beta chains from one specimen sequenced in a study of shared clonotypes between healthy human individuals. The naive CD8 fraction comprised CD45RO-negative cells positively selected for CCR7 and excluded terminally differentiated effector memory CD45RA+ cells. Produced via immunoSEQ multiplex PCR; TCRdb's table is partial and in-frame only. The sample gives approximately 2,000,000 clones, about 94% of which show up once; roughly 1.7% is in the top ten. Input material: naive CD8+ T cells from PBMCs. The receptors derive from a young man in good health. Some clones in this sample may be carry-over from other donors' samples.

This clone was observed a single time. This same CDR3 is encoded by further DNA sequences in the sample. The chain is built from TRBV9 and TRBJ2-3; TRBD1 or TRBD2 may be the D gene (6 bases each). The CDR3 contains 15 residues. CDR1 SGDLS and CDR2 YYNGEE come from the germline V gene. V was cut by 0 bases and J by 1 base, with 9 bases left in between. CDR3 protein: CASSVAGARTDTQYF. As DNA, the CDR3 is TGTGCCAGCAGCGTAGCGGGGGCCCGCACAGATACGCAGTATTTT.

This rearrangement joins TRBV19 to TRBJ2-7; no reliable D call. The germline V gene has CDR1 LNHDA and CDR2 SQIVND (reference sequence). This CDR3 region has 14 residues. Deletions cut 4 bases from V and 3 bases from J, with 13 bases between. Here the CDR3 DNA reads TGTGCCAGTAGTAGGGGTGTGGCACACTACGAGCAGTACTTC. Encoded protein: CASSRGVAHYEQYF.

This chain uses TRBV9 with TRBJ2-1; the match to TRBD2 covers 10 bases. The length of the CDR3 is 16 residues. Germline CDR1 and CDR2: SGDLS and YYNGEE. With 0 bases clipped from V and 10 bases from J, the junction kept 10 bases outside the gene matches. CDR3 DNA: TGTGCCAGCAGCGTAGCACGGCTAGCGGGAGAATGGGAGCAGTTCTTC. Translated: CASSVARLAGEWEQFF.

The V gene is TRBV10-3, the J gene TRBJ1-1; tentative D call: TRBD1 (5 bases). CDR3 length equals 17 residues. CDR1 is ENHRY, CDR2 SYGVKD, per germline. Trimming removed 5 bases at V and 1 base at J, with 20 bases between. The CDR3 region is CAISSSGTGDGNTEAFF. As DNA, the CDR3 is TGTGCCATCAGTTCCTCCGGAACGGGGGATGGGAACACTGAAGCTTTCTTT.

This clone was seen once. This chain uses TRBV7-9 with TRBJ2-7; 9 nucleotides align to TRBD2. Germline-derived CDR1 and CDR2 are SEHNR and FQNEAQ (reference sequence). The length of the CDR3 is 16 residues. The junction had 13 bases not matched to a gene; V was cut back by 5 bases and J by 5 bases. CDR3 in amino acids: CASSPISGSSVHEQYF. CDR3 nucleotide sequence: TGTGCCAGCAGCCCAATTAGCGGGAGCTCGGTCCACGAGCAGTACTTC.

V usage is TRBV6-5 and J usage is TRBJ2-7; TRBD2 agrees at 7 bases. This CDR3 region has 13 residues. Trimming removed 5 bases from V and 3 bases from J; junction bases left unmatched: 4. CDR1 and CDR2 from the germline V gene are MNHEY and SVGAGI. The DNA of the CDR3 is TGTGCCAGCAGTAACCGGGAGGACTACGAGCAGTACTTC. This sequence encodes CASSNREDYEQYF.

CDR3 residues: CASSLLPGLAGREQYF. The CDR3 bases are TGTGCCAGCAGTCTACTTCCGGGACTAGCGGGAAGGGAGCAGTACTTC. This chain joins TRBV28 and TRBJ2-7, with 13 bases aligning to TRBD2. CDR3 length: 16 residues. CDR1 and CDR2 from the germline V gene are MDHEN and SYDVKM. After removal of 5 bases from V and 7 bases from J, the junction contained 11 bases not matched to a gene.

The V call is TRBV29-1, the J call TRBJ2-6, with 12 nucleotides matching TRBD1. Germline V gene lookup returns CDR1 SQVTM and CDR2 ANQGSEA. This CDR3 comprises 17 residues. The trim removed 7 bases at V and 4 bases at J, leaving 11 bases unmatched. CDR3 sequence (DNA): TGCAGCGCCGAGGCCGGGACAGGGGGCCCCGGGGCCAACGTCCTGACTTTC. This sequence encodes CSAEAGTGGPGANVLTF.

The CDR3 region is CASSLAQDSYNEQFF. In nucleotides, the CDR3 is TGTGCCAGCAGCTTAGCGCAGGACTCCTACAATGAGCAGTTCTTC. This chain links TRBV7-9 with TRBJ2-1; no clear D. The CDR3 contains 15 residues. V shed 0 bases and J shed 0 bases, with 6 bases lying between them. CDR1 SEHNR and CDR2 FQNEAQ come from the germline V gene (reference sequence).

The chain combines TRBV7-2 with TRBJ2-2; 7 bases are a match to TRBD2. The J segment lost 3 bases and the V segment lost 2 bases, leaving 3 bases of the junction unmatched. This CDR3 region has 15 residues. Germline CDR1 and CDR2: SGHTA and FQGNSA. The CDR3 reads CASSLRGSDTGELFF. DNA for the CDR3: TGTGCCAGCAGCTTACGCGGGAGCGACACCGGGGAGCTGTTTTTT.

The chain carries TRBV11-2 and TRBJ1-1; possibly TRBD1 for D (6 bases). Germline V CDR1 and CDR2: SGHAT, FQNNGV. This CDR3 has 15 amino acids. Trimming took off 0 bases at V and 1 base at J, with 9 bases between the two ends. The CDR3 bases are TGTGCCAGCAGCTTAGATCAGGGGCCGAACACTGAAGCTTTCTTT. This codes for CASSLDQGPNTEAFF.

V is TRBV6-1 and J is TRBJ2-1; TRBD1 aligns across 7 bases. This CDR3 contains 15 residues. The ends lost 1 base at V and 3 bases at J; junction bases unmatched: 3. The germline gives CDR1 MNHNS, CDR2 SASEGT. The CDR3 bases are TGTGCCAGCAGTGAAGACAGGGGCTTCTACAATGAGCAGTTCTTC. It encodes CASSEDRGFYNEQFF.

The CDR3 DNA follows: TGCAGCGGTCTATTGGACAGGGGTTCCGAGCAGTACTTC. This codes for CSGLLDRGSEQYF. The chain employs TRBV29-1 and TRBJ2-5; 9 bases agree with TRBD1. TRBJ2-7 explains the end of the DNA better; the J call may be wrong. This CDR3 region has 13 residues. Germline loops: CDR1 SQVTM, CDR2 ANQGSEA.

This clone was recorded a few times. The V and J genes are TRBV6-5 and TRBJ1-2; D gene unclear. V was clipped by 0 bases and J by 3 bases, with 5 bases between them. From germline, CDR1 is MNHEY and CDR2 SVGAGI. The CDR3 is 13 amino acids. The CDR3 loop reads CASSYSQYYGYTF. CDR3 in DNA: TGTGCCAGCAGTTACTCGCAGTACTATGGCTACACCTTC.

The genes are TRBV11-2 and TRBJ2-2; TRBD2 matches 9 bases. V was pared by 3 bases and J by 8 bases, with 7 bases of the junction left unmatched. Germline CDR1 reads SGHAT; CDR2 reads FQNNGV. The CDR3 is 15 amino acids. CDR3 residues: CASSLSGRRMGELFF. CDR3 DNA: TGTGCCAGCAGCTTGAGCGGGAGGAGGATGGGGGAGCTGTTTTTT.

V gene TRBV7-3 combines with J gene TRBJ2-7; TRBD1 aligns across 10 bases. The CDR3 extends over 15 amino acids. Trimming removed 5 bases from V and 1 base from J; junction bases left unmatched: 5. Germline lookup yields CDR1 SGHTA and CDR2 FQGTGA. This chain's CDR3 is CASSPDRGLSYEQYF. Written as DNA, the CDR3 is TGTGCCAGCAGCCCAGACAGGGGGCTATCCTACGAGCAGTACTTC.

The CDR3 reads CASSKAGTGPRGIYEQYF. The CDR3 nucleotides read TGTGCCAGCAGCAAAGCCGGGACAGGCCCCAGAGGGATCTACGAGCAGTACTTC. This rearrangement joins TRBV27 to TRBJ2-7; the match to TRBD1 covers 8 bases. Germline values: CDR1 MNHEY, CDR2 SMNVEV (reference sequence). The V segment lost 6 bases and the J segment 3 bases; nucleotides outside the gene matches: 19. This CDR3 region has 18 residues.

This chain links TRBV28 with TRBJ1-2; 8 nucleotides line up with TRBD1. CDR1 MDHEN and CDR2 SYDVKM come from the germline V gene. V shed 3 bases, J shed 5 bases, and the junction held 17 bases outside the gene matches. CDR3 length equals 18 residues. The CDR3 sequence: CASSFGSFIGQGRYGYTF. The CDR3 coding sequence is TGTGCCAGCAGTTTCGGTTCTTTCATAGGACAGGGACGATATGGCTACACCTTC.

The chain has TRBV4-3 and TRBJ1-4, with a weak D call TRBD1 (5 bases). The CDR3 runs to 15 residues. In germline, CDR1 is LGHNA, CDR2 YSLEER. Trimming took 0 bases from V and 6 from J, leaving 11 bases between them. The CDR3 spells CASSQDGGGYEKLFF. In DNA form, the CDR3 reads TGCGCCAGCAGCCAAGATGGTGGGGGATATGAAAAACTGTTTTTT.

This clone showed up just a few times. The V call is TRBV28, the J call TRBJ2-7; TRBD1 matches 9 bases. Germline trimming cut 7 bases from V and 6 bases from J; bases unmatched to any gene: 7. The CDR3 is made up of 13 amino acids. Germline V gene data show CDR1 as MDHEN and CDR2 as SYDVKM. This CDR3 reads CASTPQGASEQYF. CDR3 coding DNA: TGTGCCAGCACCCCACAGGGGGCTAGCGAGCAGTACTTC.

The CDR3 protein is CASSHIARPDYGYTF. The CDR3 DNA reads as TGTGCCAGCAGCCATATCGCGAGACCGGACTATGGCTACACCTTC. This sequence joins TRBV11-2 and TRBJ1-2, with D unresolved. CDR3 length: 15 residues. Trimming pared 5 bases from V and 3 bases from J, leaving 16 bases between. Germline assignment: CDR1 SGHAT and CDR2 FQNNGV. Variable domain in full (rest from reference TRBV11-2 and TRBJ1-2): EAGVAQSPRYKIIEKRQSVAFWCNPISGHATLYWYQQILGQGPKLLIQFQNNGVVDDSQLPKDRFSAERLKGVDSTLKIQPAKLEDSAVYLCASSHIARPDYGYTFGSGTRLTVV.

The V gene is TRBV4-3, the J gene TRBJ2-3; 8 positions match TRBD1. The trim removed 4 bases at V and 1 base at J, leaving 7 bases unmatched. Per germline, CDR1 LGHNA and CDR2 YSLEER. This CDR3 is built from 16 residues. CDR3 region: CASSLRADRGTDTQYF. The CDR3 DNA reads as TGCGCCAGCAGCCTTCGGGCGGACAGGGGCACAGATACGCAGTATTTT.

This rearrangement joins TRBV9 to TRBJ1-4; D unresolved. V lost 6 bases to trimming and J lost 8 bases, with 20 bases between them. In germline, CDR1 is SGDLS, CDR2 YYNGEE. This CDR3 is 15 amino acids long. This CDR3 reads CASNPEGRSIEKLFF. The CDR3 DNA reads as TGTGCCAGCAACCCAGAAGGACGGTCGATAGAAAAACTGTTTTTT.

The chain couples TRBV5-1 to TRBJ2-7; no reliable D call. In germline, CDR1 is SGHRS, CDR2 YFSETQ. V was cut by 0 bases and J by 3 bases, with 7 bases left in between. The CDR3 spans 13 residues. Written as DNA, the CDR3 is TGCGCCAGCAGCTTGGGGCCCAACTACGAGCAGTACTTC. Its translation is CASSLGPNYEQYF.

Notes on this clone: Other nucleotide sequences in the sample specify the same CDR3. The rearrangement links TRBV30 to TRBJ2-1; tentative D call: TRBD1 (6 bases). The CDR3 totals 14 residues. Trimming stripped 0 bases from V and 3 bases from J, with 9 bases between. Per germline, CDR1 GTSNPN and CDR2 SVGIG (reference sequence). CDR3 in amino acids: CAWSVGAGYNEQFF. The CDR3 DNA sequence: TGTGCCTGGAGTGTGGGGGCCGGCTACAATGAGCAGTTCTTC.

The rearrangement links TRBV11-3 to TRBJ2-1; D is possibly TRBD1 or TRBD2 (5 bases each). The CDR3 loop spans 13 amino acids. Between the trimmed V and J ends, which lost 4 bases and 6 bases, there was a span of 10 bases. Germline CDR1 reads SGHNT; CDR2 reads YENEEA. The CDR3 DNA follows: TGTGCCAGCAGCTGGGGGACCGCCAATGAGCAGTTCTTC. It codes for CASSWGTANEQFF.

The chain joins TRBV27 to TRBJ2-2; 7 bases align to TRBD1. V lost 6 bases, J lost 3 bases, and 4 bases stayed unmatched. CDR1 is MNHEY, CDR2 SMNVEV, per germline (reference sequence). CDR3 size: 14 residues. The CDR3 loop is CASSFGTDTGELFF. Here the CDR3 DNA reads TGTGCCAGCAGCTTCGGGACAGACACCGGGGAGCTGTTTTTT.

This clone was found once. This rearrangement joins TRBV4-3 to TRBJ2-7; 13 bases fit TRBD2. With 4 bases clipped from V and 5 bases from J, the junction kept 8 bases outside the gene matches. The CDR3 contains 16 residues. Germline-derived CDR1 and CDR2 are LGHNA and YSLEER. CDR3 in DNA: TGCGCCAGCAGCCGACTACTAGCGGGAGGGTCCAACGAGCAGTACTTC. Translating it yields CASSRLLAGGSNEQYF.

This CDR3 is CASSEWGSNYGYTF. DNA for the CDR3: TGTGCCAGCAGTGAATGGGGTTCTAACTATGGCTACACCTTC. V and J are TRBV6-1 and TRBJ1-2; no clear D gene. The V end was cut by 2 bases, the J end by 0 bases, with 7 bases between. The CDR3 length is 14 residues. Germline V gene sequence: CDR1 MNHNS, CDR2 SASEGT.